This TCR beta chain was found in a study of T cells after posttransplantation cyclophosphamide. Findings and caveats of the study: TRB overlap between skin or GI tissue T cells and blood was limited. Donor CD8+ memory clones often dominated recipient blood repertoires at later times. After PTCy, TRB diversity resembled that of CNI/methotrexate controls.

Deletions cut 7 bases from V and 4 bases from J, with 13 bases between. The CDR3 totals 13 residues. In germline, CDR1 is LNHDA, CDR2 SQIVND (reference sequence). Treatment was busulfan-fludarabine conditioning, a marrow graft, and cyclophosphamide on days +3 and +4. This clone showed up just once. Its antigen remains unknown. The data were produced by immunoSEQ multiplex PCR, yet TCRdb's version contains in-frame clones alone and is incomplete. In the table there are under 50,000 clones, around 91% of which are singletons. The sequenced sample was PBMCs, obtained less than 70 days after allogeneic stem cell transplant with posttransplant cyclophosphamide. The genes are TRBV19 and TRBJ1-1; TRBD1 might be the D (5 bases). The sequence derives from a male patient between 55 and 70 years old who received an allogeneic stem cell transplant from a related donor and was CMV-positive. Some of the T cells may derive from the graft donor. The CDR3 DNA reads as TGTGCCAGTATCATGCGGGGACGCACTGAAGCTTTCTTT. The encoded protein is CASIMRGRTEAFF. The full variable domain, rest sourced from reference TRBV19 and TRBJ1-1, is DGGITQSPKYLFRKEGQNVTLSCEQNLNHDAMYWYRQDPGQGLRLIYYSQIVNDFQKGDIAEGYSVSREKKESFPLTVTSAQKNPTAFYLCASIMRGRTEAFFGQGTRLTVV.